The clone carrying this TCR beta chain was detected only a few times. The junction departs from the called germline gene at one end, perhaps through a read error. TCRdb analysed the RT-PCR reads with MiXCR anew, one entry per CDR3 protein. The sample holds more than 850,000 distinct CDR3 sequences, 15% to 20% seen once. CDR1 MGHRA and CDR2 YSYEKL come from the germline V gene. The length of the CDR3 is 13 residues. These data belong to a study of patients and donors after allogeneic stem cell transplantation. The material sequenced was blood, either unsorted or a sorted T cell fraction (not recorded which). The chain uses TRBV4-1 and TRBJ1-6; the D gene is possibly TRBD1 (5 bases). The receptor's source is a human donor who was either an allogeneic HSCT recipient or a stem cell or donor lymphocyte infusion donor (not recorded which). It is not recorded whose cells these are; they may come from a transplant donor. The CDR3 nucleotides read TGCGCCAGCAGCCAAGATCGGGGCGGCAGGGAGAAATTT. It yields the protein CASSQDRGGREKF.